A single sample gave rise to the 25 T cell receptor beta chains below, sequenced in a study of T cells in women clearing cervical HPV infection. Here immunoSEQ multiplex PCR was the method, and the copy in TCRdb shows in-frame clones only, minus some. The listing records fewer than 25,000 clones. The sequenced sample was blood buffy coat. The receptors were sampled from a woman between 18 and 69 years old with a cervical HPV16 infection that either progressed to CIN3+ or cleared (not recorded which).

A remark on this clone: The read stops 3 residues short of the end of the CDR3; the missing end is completed from the germline J gene. The gene calls are TRBV7-6 and TRBJ2-2, with a tentative D call TRBD2 (5 bases). This CDR3 spans 17 amino acids. Germline V lookup: CDR1 SGHVS, CDR2 FNYEAQ. The CDR3 is CASSLAFGPSYNSPLFF. The CDR3 bases that were read are TGTGCCAGCAGCTTAGCCTTCGGGCCTAGCTATAATTCCCCG.

Worth noting for this clone: Coverage ceases 3 residues before the CDR3 finishes, and the germline J gene fills in the end. The chain couples TRBV7-2 to TRBJ1-1; TRBD1 matches at 7 bases. Germline V gene lookup returns CDR1 SGHTA and CDR2 FQGNSA. The J segment lost 3 bases and the V segment lost 3 bases, leaving 4 bases of the junction unmatched. This CDR3 has 14 residues. The CDR3 is CASSFTGVDTEAFF. The covered CDR3 bases are TGTGCCAGCAGCTTCACAGGGGTGGACACTGAA.

About this clone: Read coverage stops 3 residues before the CDR3 terminus; the germline J gene supplies the remainder. The chain uses TRBV30 and TRBJ1-1, with D possibly being TRBD1 (6 bases). The length of the CDR3 is 16 residues. The germline V gene has CDR1 GTSNPN and CDR2 SVGIG (reference sequence). V lost 2 bases and J 1 base, leaving 17 bases between the germline ends. CDR3 protein: CAWSSPLRGPNTEAFF. CDR3 DNA, as far as it was read: TGTGCCTGGAGTTCGCCCCTCAGGGGCCCGAACACTGAA.

Points on this clone: The DNA ends 3 residues before the CDR3 does, and the rest of the CDR3 is filled in from the germline J gene. The V call is TRBV2, the J call TRBJ1-1; possible D gene TRBD1, 6 bases. The CDR3 runs to 13 residues. Per germline, CDR1 SNHLY and CDR2 FYNNEI. V was trimmed by 7 bases and J by 1 base, leaving 10 bases between them. The CDR3: CASKGQKNTEAFF. Incomplete CDR3 DNA: TGTGCCAGCAAAGGACAGAAGAACACTGAA. Combining the CDR3 with reference TRBV2 and TRBJ1-1 gives the whole variable domain EPEVTQTPSHQVTQMGQEVILRCVPISNHLYFYWYRQILGQKVEFLVSFYNNEISEKSEIFDDQFSVERPDGSNFTLKIRSTKLEDSAMYFCASKGQKNTEAFFGQGTRLTVV.

Regarding this clone: From the germline J gene comes the end of the CDR3, since the read stops 3 residues before it. V and J are TRBV20-1 and TRBJ2-5, with TRBD1 matching 7 bases. This CDR3 is built from 14 residues. CDR1 and CDR2 (germline): DFQATT, SNEGSKA (reference sequence). Trimming took 5 bases from V and 1 from J; bases not matched to a gene: 7. The covered CDR3 bases are TGCAGTGCTCGACAGGGAGATAGCCAAGAGACC. Amino acids: CSARQGDSQET. The complete CDR3 protein is CSARQGDSQETQYF.

In regard to this clone: The read halts 3 residues ahead of the CDR3 end, with the missing end drawn from the germline J gene. The chain recombines TRBV6-4 with TRBJ2-3; 9 nucleotides match TRBD1. The CDR3 sequence is 14 residues long. V gave up 4 bases and J gave up 5 bases; unmatched junction bases: 4. Germline lookup yields CDR1 MRHNA and CDR2 SNTAGT. The CDR3 loop reads CASSGDRGGDTQYF. The covered CDR3 bases are TGTGCCAGCAGTGGAGACAGGGGGGGAGATACG.

A word on this clone: From the germline J gene comes the end of the CDR3, since the read stops 3 residues before it. This chain joins TRBV20-1 and TRBJ1-4, with D hard to call. CDR1 and CDR2 (germline): DFQATT, SNEGSKA (reference sequence). V lost 5 bases and J 6 bases, leaving 13 bases between the germline ends. The CDR3 spans 13 residues. This chain's CDR3 is CSAPRPTDEKLFF. The covered CDR3 bases are TGCAGTGCTCCTCGACCCACAGATGAAAAA.

A remark on this clone: With the read ending 3 residues before the CDR3 end, the germline J gene is used to fill in that end. In the same sample, other DNA sequences code for this CDR3. This chain connects TRBV5-1 to TRBJ1-3; D is perhaps TRBD1 (5 bases). The germline gives CDR1 SGHRS, CDR2 YFSETQ. There are 15 residues in the CDR3. V shed 4 bases and J shed 4 bases, with 15 bases lying between them. CDR3 DNA (partial): TGCGCCAGCAGCCTTTCGGGGGGTCGCGGAAACACC. It specifies CASSLSGGRGNT. From start to end, the CDR3 is CASSLSGGRGNTIYF.

As to this clone: Sequencing ends 3 residues short of the CDR3 end; the germline J gene provides the rest. The gene calls are TRBV7-2 and TRBJ1-2; a possible D gene is TRBD1 (6 bases). The CDR3 is made up of 13 amino acids. With 5 bases removed from V and 7 bases from J, the gap between germline ends came to 14 bases. Germline CDR1 and CDR2: SGHTA and FQGNSA. The CDR3 sequence: CASSPASQGGYTF. CDR3 bases read: TGTGCCAGCAGCCCCGCCTCACAGGGTGGC.

Concerning this clone itself: With the read ending 3 residues before the CDR3 end, the germline J gene is used to fill in that end. The rearrangement uses TRBV18 and TRBJ2-3, with 9 bases that match TRBD1. CDR1 and CDR2 from the germline V gene are KGHSH and LQKENI. The CDR3 length is 14 residues. After removal of 4 bases from V and 3 bases from J, the junction contained 2 bases not matched to a gene. The CDR3 region is CASSRGTGTDTQYF. Partial CDR3 DNA: TGTGCCAGCTCACGAGGGACAGGGACAGATACG. The whole variable domain, remainder taken from reference TRBV18 and TRBJ2-3, is NAGVMQNPRHLVRRRGQEARLRCSPMKGHSHVYWYRQLPEEGLKFMVYLQKENIIDESGMPKERFSAEFPKEGPSILRIQQVVRGDSAAYFCASSRGTGTDTQYFGPGTRLTVL.

Comments on this clone: The DNA ends 3 residues before the CDR3 does, and the rest of the CDR3 is filled in from the germline J gene. V and J are TRBV7-2 and TRBJ2-2, with 9 bases identical to TRBD2. Germline CDR1 reads SGHTA; CDR2 reads FQGNSA. Trimming at V came to 6 bases and at J to 6 bases, leaving 8 bases not matched to a gene. The CDR3 has 15 amino acids. CDR3 DNA, as far as it was read: TGTGCCAGCAGGCGGGGGGGAGAACCCTCCGGGGAG. It is translated as CASRRGGEPSGE. The entire CDR3 reads CASRRGGEPSGELFF.

With regard to this clone: The read gets to within 3 residues of the CDR3 end, and the germline J gene fills in the rest. The gene calls are TRBV20-1 and TRBJ1-1; D perhaps matches TRBD1 (5 bases). With 4 bases removed from V and 3 bases from J, the gap between germline ends came to 9 bases. Germline lookup yields CDR1 DFQATT and CDR2 SNEGSKA (reference sequence). This CDR3 contains 12 residues. CDR3 DNA, as far as it was read: TGCAGTGCTACCACAGGCGACACTGAA. This gives the protein CSATTGDTE. The CDR3 as a whole reads CSATTGDTEAFF.

Note on this clone: The read ends 3 residues shy of where the CDR3 ends; the end is completed using the germline J gene. This sequence joins TRBV7-9 and TRBJ2-3; D unclear. The CDR3 runs 14 residues. Trimming took off 3 bases at V and 0 bases at J, with 7 bases between the two ends. CDR1 and CDR2 (germline): SEHNR, FQNEAQ (reference sequence). Here the CDR3 reads CASSLAHSTDTQYF. The sequenced CDR3 bases are TGTGCCAGCAGCTTGGCCCACAGCACAGATACG.

As for this clone: The read falls 3 residues short of the CDR3 end, and the missing part is taken from the germline J gene. This chain joins TRBV5-4 and TRBJ2-7; 9 nucleotides agree with TRBD2. Germline V gives CDR1 SGHNT, CDR2 YYREEE (reference sequence). Germline trimming cut 3 bases from V and 0 bases from J; bases unmatched to any gene: 4. The CDR3 spans 15 residues. The covered CDR3 bases are TGTGCCAGCAGCTCCTCGGGACTAGCCTCCTACGAG. Amino acids: CASSSSGLASYE. The whole CDR3 protein is CASSSSGLASYEQYF.

About this clone itself: Sequencing ends 3 residues short of the CDR3 end; the germline J gene provides the rest. V and J are TRBV11-1 and TRBJ1-1; D call uncertain. CDR3 length: 14 amino acids. The ends were cut back, 1 base at V and 5 bases at J, with 11 bases in the middle. Germline CDR1 reads SGHAT; CDR2 reads FQDESV (reference sequence). CDR3 protein: CASSLDRVRTEAFF. The covered CDR3 bases are TGTGCCAGCAGCTTAGATAGGGTACGGACTGAA.

The part of the CDR3 DNA that was read is TGTGCCAGCAGCTTAGTTGCGACAGCCTACGAC. Translation gives CASSLVATAYD. The whole CDR3 protein reads CASSLVATAYDYTF. The chain joins TRBV7-2 to TRBJ1-2; tentative D call: TRBD1 (5 bases). The missing CDR3 end, 3 residues past where the read stops, is filled in from the germline J gene. The CDR3 totals 14 residues. CDR1 is SGHTA, CDR2 FQGNSA, per germline.

A word on this clone: The read is 3 residues too short to cover the CDR3 end, so that end is filled in from the germline J gene. The chain links TRBV18 to TRBJ2-7, with 8 bases aligning to TRBD2. This CDR3 spans 15 amino acids. J gave up 3 bases and V 6 bases, and 10 bases lay outside the gene matches. Germline V gene lookup returns CDR1 KGHSH and CDR2 LQKENI. CDR3: CASSLERGIGYEQYF. The part of the CDR3 DNA that was read is TGTGCCAGCTCCCTTGAGCGGGGGATCGGCTACGAG. The full variable domain, with the rest looked up from reference TRBV18 and TRBJ2-7, is NAGVMQNPRHLVRRRGQEARLRCSPMKGHSHVYWYRQLPEEGLKFMVYLQKENIIDESGMPKERFSAEFPKEGPSILRIQQVVRGDSAAYFCASSLERGIGYEQYFGPGTRLTVT.

About this clone: The CDR3 end is not reached by the read, which stops 3 residues before it; the germline J gene fills it in. J is TRBJ2-5 and V is TRBV11-3; no definite D call. This CDR3 comprises 15 residues. The germline V and J ends were trimmed by 5 bases and 0 bases, with 13 bases remaining between them. Germline CDR1 is SGHNT and CDR2 is YENEEA. CDR3 bases read: TGTGCCAGCAGCCCAGAGGCCCAGTACCAAGAGACC. Its protein product is CASSPEAQYQET. The whole CDR3 protein reads CASSPEAQYQETQYF.

The CDR3 here is CASSYPGLNYEQYF. The CDR3 DNA, read in part, is TGTGCCAGCAGTTACCCGGGACTCAACTACGAG. V gene TRBV6-2 or TRBV6-3 combines with J gene TRBJ2-7, with D maybe TRBD2 (6 bases). The sequenced fragment ends 3 residues before the CDR3 boundary, so the rest is inferred from the germline J gene. Germline V gives CDR1 MNHEY, CDR2 SVGEGT. This CDR3 spans 14 amino acids. With 2 bases removed from V and 3 bases from J, the gap between germline ends came to 11 bases.

Judged by frequency, this clone is medium-sized. The read ends 3 residues shy of where the CDR3 ends; the end is completed using the germline J gene. The V and J genes are TRBV7-2 and TRBJ2-3; D tentatively fits TRBD1 or TRBD2 (5 bases each). The germline V gene has CDR1 SGHTA and CDR2 FQGNSA. V was pared by 2 bases and J by 4 bases, with 10 bases between. The CDR3 length is 14 residues. The DNA read from the CDR3 is TGTGCCAGCAGCTTAATACAGGAGGCAGATACG. It specifies CASSLIQEADT. The whole CDR3 is CASSLIQEADTQYF.

As regards this clone: Read sequence stops 3 residues before the CDR3 end, and the germline J gene provides the missing end. This chain joins TRBV5-4 and TRBJ2-6; maybe TRBD1 (5 bases). Germline V gene lookup returns CDR1 SGHNT and CDR2 YYREEE (reference sequence). Trimming stripped 2 bases from V and 2 bases from J, with 11 bases between. The CDR3 is made up of 16 amino acids. The part of the CDR3 DNA that was read is TGTGCCAGCAGCTTACCGACAGCAACTGGGGCCAACGTC. As protein: CASSLPTATGANV. In full, the CDR3 reads CASSLPTATGANVLTF.

The CDR3 spells CSASPRTSGFQETQYF. CDR3 bases read: TGCAGTGCTAGCCCCAGGACTAGCGGGTTCCAAGAGACC. The gene calls are TRBV20-1 and TRBJ2-5; TRBD2 agrees at 11 bases. Read data end 3 residues before the CDR3 end; the end is taken from the germline J gene. The V and J ends lost 3 bases and 1 base, in that order; junction bases with no gene match: 7. This CDR3 has 16 amino acids. Germline values: CDR1 DFQATT, CDR2 SNEGSKA (reference sequence).

As regards this clone: The read comes to an end 3 residues before the CDR3 does, leaving the germline J gene to fill in the end. The chain is built from TRBV20-1 and TRBJ2-1; 8 bases match TRBD2. The CDR3 length is 14 residues. The germline V gene encodes CDR1 DFQATT and CDR2 SNEGSKA (reference sequence). Trimming cost V 6 bases and J 9 bases; bases outside gene matches: 13. Here the CDR3 reads CSASGLARRREQFF. The DNA read from the CDR3 is TGCAGTGCGAGCGGACTAGCAAGACGCCGTGAG.

Points on this clone: The read terminates 3 residues before the CDR3 end, so the remaining end is supplied by the germline J gene. V gene TRBV20-1 combines with J gene TRBJ2-2; the D gene is possibly TRBD2 (6 bases). Germline CDR1 and CDR2: DFQATT and SNEGSKA (reference sequence). The CDR3 totals 14 residues. CDR3 DNA, as far as it was read: TGCAGTGCTAGAGATCTGGGGGGAGAAGAAAAG. As protein: CSARDLGGEEK. The full CDR3 protein reads CSARDLGGEEKLFF.

As for this clone: The read ends 3 residues shy of where the CDR3 ends; the end is completed using the germline J gene. The rearrangement uses TRBV14 and TRBJ1-2, with a weak D call TRBD1 (5 bases). Germline V gene lookup returns CDR1 SGHDN and CDR2 FVKESK. This CDR3 comprises 13 residues. CDR3 region: CASSGAVWGDYTF. CDR3 DNA (partial): TGTGCCAGCAGCGGGGCAGTCTGGGGGGAC.